These 2 T cell receptor beta chains were all obtained from the same sample, sequenced in a study of CD8 T cell repertoires and HIV-1 epitope variants. These receptors have no identified antigens. Profiled with immunoSEQ multiplex PCR; TCRdb holds only in-frame clones, not every one. This sample has approximately 5,000 clones, with 60% to 70% found just once. Sequenced input: cultured CD8+ T cells derived from PBMCs. The receptors derive from a male donor with HIV.

The CDR3 coding sequence is TGTGCCTGGAGTACAGGGGGCTACGAGCAGTACTTC. Protein: CAWSTGGYEQYF. The chain employs TRBV30 and TRBJ2-7; TRBD1 aligns across 8 bases. The CDR3 sequence is 12 residues long. V shed 2 bases and J 3 bases; nucleotides not matched to a gene: 0. The germline V gene encodes CDR1 GTSNPN and CDR2 SVGIG (reference sequence).

The chain uses TRBV13 and TRBJ2-1; D possibly corresponds to TRBD2 (7 bases). This CDR3 has 14 residues. Trimming left V 6 bases short and J 7 bases short, with 16 bases between. Looked up from germline, CDR1 is PRHDT and CDR2 is FYEKMQ (reference sequence). The CDR3 nucleotides read TGTGCCAGCAGTGAGGGGGGGACATTGAATGAGCAGTTCTTC. As protein: CASSEGGTLNEQFF.